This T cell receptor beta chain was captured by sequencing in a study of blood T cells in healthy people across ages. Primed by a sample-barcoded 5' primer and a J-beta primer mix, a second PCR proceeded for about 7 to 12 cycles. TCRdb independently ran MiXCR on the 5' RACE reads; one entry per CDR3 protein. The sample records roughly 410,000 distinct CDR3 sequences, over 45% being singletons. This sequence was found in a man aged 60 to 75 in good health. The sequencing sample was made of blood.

CDR3 sequence: CAISEGSGSYTDTQYF. CDR3 DNA sequence: TGTGCCATCAGTGAGGGTAGCGGGAGTTATACAGATACGCAGTATTTT. The rearrangement uses TRBV10-3 and TRBJ2-3, with TRBD2 matching 9 bases. Germline V gives CDR1 ENHRY, CDR2 SYGVKD. After removal of 2 bases from V and 3 bases from J, the junction contained 6 bases not matched to a gene. The CDR3 has 16 residues.